A selection of T cell receptor beta chains follows, all from one sample in a study of cytomegalovirus exposure and HLA in healthy donors. Sequencing used immunoSEQ multiplex PCR; TCRdb keeps in-frame clones, though not all of them. The sample has about 200,000 clones. Sequenced: PBMCs. These receptors came from a girl aged 2-10 years in good health and CMV-seropositive. Each CDR3 is given with its conserved first and last residue. D genes are given only for firm matches.

CDR3 protein	CDR3 DNA	D gene	V gene	J gene
CATSRGAGGPGNEQFF	TGTGCCACCAGCAGAGGAGCGGGAGGGCCGGGTAATGAGCAGTTCTTC	TRBD2	TRBV15	TRBJ2-1
CASSDSGRGNSPLHF	TGTGCCAGCAGTGACTCAGGCAGGGGGAATTCACCCCTCCACTTT	TRBD1	TRBV6-4	TRBJ1-6
CASSLAIHRRGNSYNEQFF	TGTGCCAGCAGCTTAGCCATCCATAGAAGGGGCAACTCCTACAATGAGCAGTTCTTC	NA	TRBV13	TRBJ2-1
CASSLAGSNYGYTF	TGTGCCAGCAGCTTGGCAGGGTCTAACTATGGCTACACCTTC	NA	TRBV11-2	TRBJ1-2
CASSQGSGITDTQYF	TGTGCCAGCAGCCAAGGTAGCGGGATTACAGATACGCAGTATTTT	TRBD2	TRBV4-2	TRBJ2-3
CASEYGTGSGYTF	TGTGCCAGCGAGTATGGGACAGGCAGTGGCTACACCTTC	TRBD1	TRBV6-1	TRBJ1-2
CASSLTGYAFF	TGTGCCAGCAGCCTTACAGGGTACGCTTTCTTT	NA	TRBV7-9	TRBJ1-1
CASSLVAGAGKETQYF	TGTGCCAGCAGCCTTGTAGCGGGAGCGGGAAAAGAGACCCAGTACTTC	TRBD2	TRBV5-8	TRBJ2-5
CASSLARLGAGANVLTF	TGTGCCAGCAGCTTAGCGCGATTAGGGGCTGGGGCCAACGTCCTGACTTTC	NA	TRBV7-9	TRBJ2-6
CASSHRGQGSELFF	TGTGCCAGCAGTCACAGGGGGCAAGGTTCTGAGCTGTTTTTT	TRBD1	TRBV6-5	TRBJ2-2
CASSAVSGANVLTF	TGTGCCAGCAGTGCCGTCTCTGGGGCCAACGTCCTGACTTTC	NA	TRBV6-1	TRBJ2-6
CASSPSSSGGSYEQYF	TGTGCCAGCAGTCCTTCCTCTAGCGGAGGCTCCTACGAGCAGTACTTC	TRBD2	TRBV27	TRBJ2-7
CASSESGLAGGREQFF	TGCGCCAGCAGTGAGTCGGGACTAGCGGGAGGAAGGGAGCAGTTCTTC	TRBD2	TRBV10-1	TRBJ2-1
CASSSAPGLSNEQFF	TGTGCCAGTTCTTCCGCCCCGGGACTATCGAATGAGCAGTTCTTC	TRBD2	TRBV27	TRBJ2-1
CASSDTGGRSNQPQHF	TGTGCCAGCAGTGATACAGGGGGTAGGAGCAATCAGCCCCAGCATTTT	TRBD1	TRBV2	TRBJ1-5
CASSQDLPTSGSWGETQYF	TGCGCCAGCAGCCAAGATCTCCCGACTAGCGGGAGTTGGGGGGAGACCCAGTACTTC	TRBD2	TRBV4-1	TRBJ2-5
CASSAGGIYEQYF	TGTGCCAGCAGTGCGGGCGGGATCTACGAGCAGTACTTC	NA	TRBV6-1	TRBJ2-7
CASSTGTSGNYNEQFF	TGCGCCAGCAGCACCGGGACTAGCGGGAACTACAATGAGCAGTTCTTC	TRBD2	TRBV5-1	TRBJ2-1
CASSVGQGVDEKLFF	TGCGCCAGCAGCGTTGGACAGGGGGTCGATGAAAAACTGTTTTTT	TRBD1	TRBV4-1	TRBJ1-4
CASSLGTGYTGELFF	TGCGCCAGCAGCTTGGGGACAGGGTACACCGGGGAGCTGTTTTTT	TRBD1	TRBV5-1	TRBJ2-2
CASSSGKLFF	TGTGCCAGCAGTTCGGGAAAACTGTTTTTT	NA	TRBV28	TRBJ1-4
CSAPGADTQYF	TGCAGTGCTCCAGGGGCAGATACGCAGTATTTT	NA	TRBV20-1	TRBJ2-3
CASSSEDTGELFF	TGTGCCAGCAGCTCGGAGGACACCGGGGAGCTGTTTTTT	NA	TRBV7-3	TRBJ2-2
CASNLIGGGKGQPQHF	TGTGCCAGTAACCTCATCGGGGGGGGAAAGGGTCAGCCCCAGCATTTT	NA	TRBV19	TRBJ1-5
CSARTVTGAFF	TGCAGTGCTAGGACTGTTACGGGAGCTTTCTTT	NA	TRBV20-1	TRBJ1-1
CASGLAENTDTQYF	TGCGCCAGTGGTTTAGCGGAGAACACAGATACGCAGTATTTT	NA	TRBV5-1	TRBJ2-3
CASSLGTGTVKETQYF	TGTGCCAGCAGCTTGGGGACCGGGACAGTTAAAGAGACCCAGTACTTC	TRBD1	TRBV11-2	TRBJ2-5
CAAARRAGGEQFF	TGCGCCGCAGCCCGACGGGCAGGGGGTGAGCAGTTCTTC	TRBD1	TRBV5-1	TRBJ2-1
CASSALLAGGGYNEQFF	TGCGCCAGCAGCGCGCTACTAGCGGGAGGCGGATACAATGAGCAGTTCTTC	TRBD2	TRBV5-1	TRBJ2-1
CASSITGMDTQYF	TGTGCCAGCAGCATCACCGGGATGGATACGCAGTATTTT	NA	TRBV7-2	TRBJ2-3
CASSLSTPYEQYF	TGTGCCAGCAGTTTATCGACACCTTACGAGCAGTACTTC	NA	TRBV27	TRBJ2-7
CASSLLTEGRKETQYF	TGTGCCAGCAGTTTACTGACGGAGGGACGGAAAGAGACCCAGTACTTC	NA	TRBV28	TRBJ2-5
CASSLILTDTQYF	TGTGCCAGCAGCTTAATCCTCACAGATACGCAGTATTTT	NA	TRBV11-2	TRBJ2-3
CASRFGVSSYEQYF	TGTGCCAGCAGGTTCGGGGTCAGCTCCTACGAGCAGTACTTC	NA	TRBV27	TRBJ2-7
CSVDRGFGEKLFF	TGCAGCGTCGACCGGGGGTTTGGTGAAAAACTGTTTTTT	NA	TRBV29-1	TRBJ1-4
CASGSRSNEQYF	TGTGCCAGCGGTAGTAGAAGCAACGAGCAGTACTTC	NA	TRBV6-6	TRBJ2-7
CASRRTGTGSGNTIYF	TGTGCCAGCAGGCGAACAGGAACCGGCTCTGGAAACACCATATATTTT	NA	TRBV6-8	TRBJ1-3
CASSPRTGTSTDTQYF	TGTGCCAGCAGCCCACGGACAGGAACTAGCACAGATACGCAGTATTTT	TRBD1	TRBV7-9	TRBJ2-3
CASSPQGTSGSANTGELFF	TGTGCCAGCTCACCACAGGGGACTAGCGGGAGCGCGAACACCGGGGAGCTGTTTTTT	TRBD2	TRBV18	TRBJ2-2
CAWGTGASSTGELFF	TGTGCCTGGGGTACTGGGGCAAGTAGCACCGGGGAGCTGTTTTTT	NA	TRBV30	TRBJ2-2
CASSLREFYNEQFF	TGTGCCAGCAGCCTCAGGGAATTCTACAATGAGCAGTTCTTC	NA	TRBV7-2	TRBJ2-1
CASTNRDSNYGYTF	TGCGCCAGCACCAACAGGGATTCTAACTATGGCTACACCTTC	NA	TRBV10-2	TRBJ1-2